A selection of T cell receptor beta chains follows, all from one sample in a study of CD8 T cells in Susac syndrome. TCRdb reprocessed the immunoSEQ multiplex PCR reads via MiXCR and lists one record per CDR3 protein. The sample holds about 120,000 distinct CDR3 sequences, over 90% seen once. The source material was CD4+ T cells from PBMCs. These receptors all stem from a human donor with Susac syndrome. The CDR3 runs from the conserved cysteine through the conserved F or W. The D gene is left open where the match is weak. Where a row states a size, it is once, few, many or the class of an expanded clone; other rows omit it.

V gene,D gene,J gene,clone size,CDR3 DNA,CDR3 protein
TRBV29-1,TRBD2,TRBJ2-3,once,TGCAGCGTTGAGCCCGCGGGGGGCGGAACAGATACGCAGTATTTT,CSVEPAGGGTDTQYF
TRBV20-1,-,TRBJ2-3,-,TGCAGTGCTTGGACAGATACGCAGTATTTT,CSAWTDTQYF
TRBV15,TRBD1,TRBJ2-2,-,TGTGCCACCAGCAGAGATAATCGGGGACAGGGGGCTGGTGGGGAGCTGTTTTTT,CATSRDNRGQGAGGELFF
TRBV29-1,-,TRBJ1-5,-,TGCAGCGTTGAAGAAGGACGGATTCGTTATAGCAATCAGCCCCAGCATTTT,CSVEEGRIRYSNQPQHF
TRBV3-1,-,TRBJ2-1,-,TGTGCCAGCACCAACCAGAGGAATGAGCAGTTCTTC,CASTNQRNEQFF
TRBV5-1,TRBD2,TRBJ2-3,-,TGCGCCAGCAGCTGGACTAGCGGGACAGATACGCAGTATTTT,CASSWTSGTDTQYF
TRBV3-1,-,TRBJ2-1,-,TGTGCCAGCAGCCAAGACTTCCCCGGGGGTAGCTCCTACAATGAGCAGTTCTTC,CASSQDFPGGSSYNEQFF
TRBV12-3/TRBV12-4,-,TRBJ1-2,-,TGTGCCAGCGGGGCGAATGGGATGGATGGCTACACCTTC,CASGANGMDGYTF
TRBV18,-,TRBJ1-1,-,TGTGCCAGCTCACTTAGGGAGTTAGGCACTGAAGCTTTCTTT,CASSLRELGTEAFF
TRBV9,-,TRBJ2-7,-,TGTGCCAGCAGCGTAGCTACGACGGGAGAGAGCGAGCAGTACTTC,CASSVATTGESEQYF
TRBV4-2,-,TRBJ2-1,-,TGTGCCAGCAGGACGGAGGGGTTGAGGAATGAGCAGTTCTTC,CASRTEGLRNEQFF
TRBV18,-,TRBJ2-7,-,TGTGCCAGCTCCCAGGGCAGGGGAACCTACGAGCAGTACTTC,CASSQGRGTYEQYF
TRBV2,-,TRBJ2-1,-,TGTGCCAGCAGCCCTCTCAGGGGGGTCCGGGAAAATGAGCAGTTCTTC,CASSPLRGVRENEQFF
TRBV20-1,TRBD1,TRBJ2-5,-,TGCAGTGCTAAAACCCGACAGGGCCAAGAGACCCAGTACTTC,CSAKTRQGQETQYF
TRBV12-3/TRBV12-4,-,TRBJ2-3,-,TGTGCCAGCATGGGATATACGCAGTATTTT,CASMGYTQYF
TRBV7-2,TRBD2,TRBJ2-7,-,TGTGCCAGCAGCTTCTGGGCGGGAGTCTCCTACGAGCAGTACTTC,CASSFWAGVSYEQYF
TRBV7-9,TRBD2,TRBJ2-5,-,TGTGCCAGCAGCTTAGGGCTAGCGGTCCAAGAGACCCAGTACTTC,CASSLGLAVQETQYF
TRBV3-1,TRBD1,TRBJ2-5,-,TGTGCCAGCAGCCCGGGACAGGGCCGTTACCAAGAGACCCAGTACTTC,CASSPGQGRYQETQYF
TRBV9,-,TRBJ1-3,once,TGTGCCAGCAGCCCCCGGGACGGAAACACCATATATTTT,CASSPRDGNTIYF
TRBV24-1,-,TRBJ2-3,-,TGTGCCACCAAGCAGATGGCCCCAGATACGCAGTATTTT,CATKQMAPDTQYF
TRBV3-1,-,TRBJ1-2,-,TGTGCCAGCACACCACAGTGGGGGGCGAAGGGCTACACCTTC,CASTPQWGAKGYTF
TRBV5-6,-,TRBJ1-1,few,TGTGCCAGCACCTCCGGCCTGAGGGAGGGAGCTTTCTTT,CASTSGLREGAFF
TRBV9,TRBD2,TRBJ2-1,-,TGTGCCAGCAGCCCTCGGGAGGCAGGGAACAATGAGCAGTTCTTC,CASSPREAGNNEQFF
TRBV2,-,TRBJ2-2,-,TGTGCCAGCTTGTCAGGGGCGAACACCGGGGAGCTGTTTTTT,CASLSGANTGELFF
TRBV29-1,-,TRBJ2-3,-,TGCAGCGTTGAAGACAGGGGCGTCACAGATACGCAGTATTTT,CSVEDRGVTDTQYF
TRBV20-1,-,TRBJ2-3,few,TGCAGTGCTTCCCCGGAAGATACGCAGTATTTT,CSASPEDTQYF
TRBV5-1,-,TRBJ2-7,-,TGCGCCAGCAGCTTGGAGACGATGAGGGCAAGCTCCTACGAGCAGTACTTC,CASSLETMRASSYEQYF
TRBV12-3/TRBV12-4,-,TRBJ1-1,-,TGTGCCAGCAGTCCAGCAGGATCTCGGACGAACACTGAAGCTTTCTTT,CASSPAGSRTNTEAFF
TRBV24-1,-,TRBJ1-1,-,TGTGCCACCAGTGCCACAGGGAACACTGAAGCTTTCTTT,CATSATGNTEAFF
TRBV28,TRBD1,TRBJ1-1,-,TGTGCCAGCACCGTTACAGGGGGCGTTACTGAAGCTTTCTTT,CASTVTGGVTEAFF
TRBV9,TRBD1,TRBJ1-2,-,TGTGCCAGCAAACAGGGGGGTACCTATGGCTACACCTTC,CASKQGGTYGYTF
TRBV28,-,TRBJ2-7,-,TGTGCCAGCAGTTTCAACAGGGCCCCCTACGAGCAGTACTTC,CASSFNRAPYEQYF